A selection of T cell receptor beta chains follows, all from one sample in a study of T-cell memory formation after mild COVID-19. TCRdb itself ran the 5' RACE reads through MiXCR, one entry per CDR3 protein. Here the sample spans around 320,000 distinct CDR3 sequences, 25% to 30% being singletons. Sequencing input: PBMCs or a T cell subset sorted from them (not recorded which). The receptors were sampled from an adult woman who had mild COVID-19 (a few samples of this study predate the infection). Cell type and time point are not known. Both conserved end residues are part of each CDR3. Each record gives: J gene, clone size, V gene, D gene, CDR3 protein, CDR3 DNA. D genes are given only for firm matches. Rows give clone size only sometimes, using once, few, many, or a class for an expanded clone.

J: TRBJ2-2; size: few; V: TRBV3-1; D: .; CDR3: CASIDRTNTGELFF; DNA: TGTGCCAGCATAGACAGAACGAACACCGGGGAGCTGTTTTTT
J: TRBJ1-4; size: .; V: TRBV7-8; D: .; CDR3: CASSFQRVGEKLFF; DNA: TGTGCCAGCAGCTTTCAGAGGGTTGGTGAAAAACTGTTTTTT
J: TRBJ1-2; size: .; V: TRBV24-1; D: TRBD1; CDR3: CATGGGGTGNYGYTF; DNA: TGTGCCACTGGAGGGGGCGGGACAGGAAACTATGGCTACACCTTC
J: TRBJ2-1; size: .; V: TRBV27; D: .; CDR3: CASSLTRGLGEQFF; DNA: TGTGCCAGCAGTTTAACCCGAGGGCTCGGGGAGCAGTTCTTC
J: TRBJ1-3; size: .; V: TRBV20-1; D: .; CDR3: CSARVQLSSGNTIYF; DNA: TGCAGTGCTAGAGTGCAACTCTCCTCTGGAAACACCATATATTTT
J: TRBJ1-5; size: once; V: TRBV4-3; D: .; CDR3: CASSQESNQPQHF; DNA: TGCGCCAGCAGCCAAGAGTCTAATCAGCCCCAGCATTTT
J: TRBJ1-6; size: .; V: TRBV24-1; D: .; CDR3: CATSDPGFGSPLHF; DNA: TGTGCCACCAGTGACCCCGGGTTCGGTTCACCCCTCCACTTT
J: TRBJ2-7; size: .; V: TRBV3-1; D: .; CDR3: CASSQSVASIPSEQYF; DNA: TGTGCCAGCAGCCAAAGTGTAGCCTCCATACCTTCCGAGCAGTACTTC
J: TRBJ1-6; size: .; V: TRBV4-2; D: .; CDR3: CASSQVWGYNSPLHF; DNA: TGTGCCAGCAGCCAAGTCTGGGGATATAATTCACCCCTCCACTTT
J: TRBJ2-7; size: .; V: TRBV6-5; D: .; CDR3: CASRDSTTYEQYF; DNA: TGTGCCAGCAGGGATAGCACAACCTACGAGCAGTACTTC
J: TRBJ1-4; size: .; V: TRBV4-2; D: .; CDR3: CASSQSPPTAEGYEKLFF; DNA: TGTGCCAGCAGCCAAAGCCCCCCGACGGCCGAAGGTTATGAAAAACTGTTTTTT
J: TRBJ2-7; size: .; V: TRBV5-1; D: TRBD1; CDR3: CASSLDVPGGVVYEQYF; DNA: TGCGCCAGCAGCTTGGATGTCCCAGGGGGCGTAGTCTACGAGCAGTACTTC
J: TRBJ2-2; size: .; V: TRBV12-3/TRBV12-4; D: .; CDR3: CASRDRRLSTGELFF; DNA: TGTGCCAGCAGGGACCGCAGACTAAGCACCGGGGAGCTGTTTTTT
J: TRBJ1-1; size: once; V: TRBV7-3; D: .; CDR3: CASSLRVVAFF; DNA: TGTGCCAGCAGCTTAAGAGTCGTAGCTTTCTTT
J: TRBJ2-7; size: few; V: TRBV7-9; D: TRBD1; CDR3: CASSEADRGRYEQYF; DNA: TGTGCCAGCAGCGAAGCGGACAGGGGGCGTTACGAGCAGTACTTC
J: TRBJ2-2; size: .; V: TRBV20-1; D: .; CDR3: CSASTGGTTGELFF; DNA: TGCAGTGCCTCGACTGGGGGGACGACCGGGGAGCTGTTTTTT
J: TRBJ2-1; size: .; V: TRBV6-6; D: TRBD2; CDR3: CASSYSAGLVDEQFF; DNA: TGTGCCAGCAGTTACTCAGCGGGACTGGTGGATGAGCAGTTCTTC
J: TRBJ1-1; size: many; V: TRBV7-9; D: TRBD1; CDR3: CASSRDRGLEVTEAFF; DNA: TGTGCCAGCAGCCGGGACAGGGGGCTTGAGGTCACTGAAGCTTTCTTT
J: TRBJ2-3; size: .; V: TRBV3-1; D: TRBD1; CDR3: CASRSGTGLLDTQYF; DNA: TGTGCCAGCAGATCCGGGACAGGGCTTTTGGATACGCAGTATTTT
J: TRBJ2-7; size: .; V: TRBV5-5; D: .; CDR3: CASSLVHYEQYF; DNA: TGTGCCAGCAGCTTGGTTCACTACGAGCAGTACTTC
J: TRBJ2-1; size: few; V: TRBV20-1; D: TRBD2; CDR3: CSAGTSASYNEQFF; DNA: TGCAGTGCCGGGACTAGCGCCTCCTACAATGAGCAGTTCTTC
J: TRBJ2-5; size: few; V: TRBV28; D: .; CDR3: CASSRLNRRETQYF; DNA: TGTGCCAGCAGTCGACTGAACCGGCGGGAGACCCAGTACTTC
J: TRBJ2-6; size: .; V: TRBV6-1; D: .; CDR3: CASSEVWVPGANVLTF; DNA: TGTGCCAGCAGTGAAGTTTGGGTACCTGGGGCCAACGTCCTGACTTTC
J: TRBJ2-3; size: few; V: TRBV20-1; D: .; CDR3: CSARDNTDTQYF; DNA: TGCAGTGCTAGAGATAACACAGATACGCAGTATTTT
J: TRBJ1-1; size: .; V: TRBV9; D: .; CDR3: CASSDGSNTEAFF; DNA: TGTGCCAGCAGCGACGGGTCGAACACTGAAGCTTTCTTT
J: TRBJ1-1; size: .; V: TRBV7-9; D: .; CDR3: CASSVTGTEAFF; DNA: TGTGCCAGCAGCGTAACTGGCACTGAAGCTTTCTTT
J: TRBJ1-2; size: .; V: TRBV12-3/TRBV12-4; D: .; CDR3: CASSLRGFGYTF; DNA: TGTGCCAGCTCTTTGAGGGGGTTTGGCTACACCTTC
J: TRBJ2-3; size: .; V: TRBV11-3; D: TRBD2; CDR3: CASSFSGSSDTQYF; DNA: TGTGCCAGCAGCTTTAGCGGGAGCTCAGATACGCAGTATTTT
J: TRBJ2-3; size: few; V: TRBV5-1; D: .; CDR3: CASSSPVSTDTQYF; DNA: TGCGCCAGCAGCTCTCCGGTTAGCACAGATACGCAGTATTTT
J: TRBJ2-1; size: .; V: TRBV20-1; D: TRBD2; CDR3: CSAHTHGLAYNEQFF; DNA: TGCAGTGCTCATACCCACGGACTAGCCTACAATGAGCAGTTCTTC
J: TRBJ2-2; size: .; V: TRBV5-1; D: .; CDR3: CASSDLAGELFF; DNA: TGCGCCAGCAGCGATTTAGCCGGGGAGCTGTTTTTT
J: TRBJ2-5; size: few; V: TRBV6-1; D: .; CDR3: CASRTETQYF; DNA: TGTGCCAGCAGGACAGAGACCCAGTACTTC
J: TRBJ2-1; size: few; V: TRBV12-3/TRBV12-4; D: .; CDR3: CASSLAPGGTGHEQFF; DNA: TGTGCCAGCAGTTTAGCCCCGGGCGGAACCGGGCATGAGCAGTTCTTC
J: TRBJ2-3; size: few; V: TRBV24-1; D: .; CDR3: CATSDTRGPDTQYF; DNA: TGTGCCACCAGTGATACTAGGGGACCAGATACGCAGTATTTT
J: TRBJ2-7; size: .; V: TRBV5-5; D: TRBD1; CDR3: CASSPGQAYSYEQYF; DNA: TGTGCCAGCAGCCCGGGACAGGCGTACTCCTACGAGCAGTACTTC
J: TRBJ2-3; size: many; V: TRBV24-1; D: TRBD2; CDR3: CATSLRLASSTDTQYF; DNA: TGTGCCACCAGCCTCCGACTAGCTTCAAGCACAGATACGCAGTATTTT
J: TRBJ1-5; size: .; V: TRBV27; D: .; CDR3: CASRAGNSNQPQHF; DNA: TGTGCCAGCAGAGCAGGGAATAGCAATCAGCCCCAGCATTTT
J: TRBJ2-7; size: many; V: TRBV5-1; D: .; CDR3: CASSLDRNEQYF; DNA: TGCGCCAGCAGCTTGGACAGGAACGAGCAGTACTTC
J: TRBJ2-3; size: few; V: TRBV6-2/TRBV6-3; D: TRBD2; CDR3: CASSPEPGTSGAADTQYF; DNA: TGTGCCAGCAGTCCCGAACCCGGGACTAGCGGGGCCGCAGATACGCAGTATTTT
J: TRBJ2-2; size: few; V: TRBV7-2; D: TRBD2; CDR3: CASSSRTSGYTGELFF; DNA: TGTGCCAGCAGCTCCCGGACTAGCGGGTACACCGGGGAGCTGTTTTTT
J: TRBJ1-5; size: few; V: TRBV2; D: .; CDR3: CASSDRVSNQPQHF; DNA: TGTGCCAGCAGTGATCGGGTCAGCAATCAGCCCCAGCATTTT
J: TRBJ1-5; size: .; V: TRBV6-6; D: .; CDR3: CASSYGGGNQPQHF; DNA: TGTGCCAGCAGTTACGGGGGCGGGAATCAGCCCCAGCATTTT
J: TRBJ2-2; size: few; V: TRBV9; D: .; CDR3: CASSAFPGLNTGELFF; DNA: TGTGCCAGCAGCGCCTTCCCGGGACTTAACACCGGGGAGCTGTTTTTT
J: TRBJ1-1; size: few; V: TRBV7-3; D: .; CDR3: CASRPITGPGNTEAFF; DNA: TGTGCCAGCAGACCTATTACAGGGCCTGGGAACACTGAAGCTTTCTTT
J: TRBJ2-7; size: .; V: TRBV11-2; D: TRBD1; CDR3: CASSPTGTGGGEQYF; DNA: TGTGCCAGCAGCCCAACCGGGACAGGGGGCGGCGAGCAGTACTTC
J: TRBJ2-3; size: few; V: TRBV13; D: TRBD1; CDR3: CASSNRDRGYTDTQYF; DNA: TGTGCCAGCAGCAACCGGGACAGAGGTTACACAGATACGCAGTATTTT
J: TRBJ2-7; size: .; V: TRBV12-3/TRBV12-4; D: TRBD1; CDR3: CASSLGQGKRYF; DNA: TGTGCCAGCAGTTTAGGACAGGGGAAACGGTACTTC
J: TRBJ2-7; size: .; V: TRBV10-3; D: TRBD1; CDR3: CAIRRDSSYEQYF; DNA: TGTGCCATCAGAAGGGACAGCTCCTACGAGCAGTACTTC
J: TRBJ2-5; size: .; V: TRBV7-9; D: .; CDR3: CASSPRDGGGETQYF; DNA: TGTGCCAGCAGCCCCCGGGACGGTGGTGGAGAGACCCAGTACTTC
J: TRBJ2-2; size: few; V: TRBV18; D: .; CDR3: CASSPVFRGLTNTGELFF; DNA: TGTGCCAGCTCACCAGTCTTTCGAGGCCTTACGAACACCGGGGAGCTGTTTTTT
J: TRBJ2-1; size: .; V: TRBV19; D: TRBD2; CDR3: CASSPISGGPYNEQFF; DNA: TGTGCCAGTAGTCCGATTAGCGGGGGGCCATACAATGAGCAGTTCTTC
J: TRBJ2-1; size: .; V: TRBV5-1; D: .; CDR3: CASSRDNGNEQFF; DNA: TGCGCCAGCAGCAGGGACAACGGGAATGAGCAGTTCTTC